This TCR beta chain stems from a study of beta chain features in type 1 diabetes. Study information: Across all samples, approximately 99 million sorted cells were examined.

Study conclusions and caveats: Type 1 diabetes patients showed a moderate but significant shortening of TCRB CDR3s in all four CD4+ subsets. Insertions were fewer and deletions more numerous at VDJ junctions in type 1 diabetes patients.

This clone turned up a few times. As yet, its antigen is unknown. Of the isolated RNA, all was reverse transcribed, and so the sequenced material was expressed TCRB transcripts. Measured with immunoSEQ multiplex PCR; TCRdb has only the in-frame clones, and not every one. The sample yields roughly 230,000 clones, about a tenth seen once. Sorting with CD45RO/CCR7/CD25/CD127/CD95/CD27 yielded naive, central memory, regulatory and stem-like memory CD4+ cells. This TCR was recovered from a man aged 30 to 39 with type 1 diabetes. Sequenced: naive CD4+ T cells from blood.

CDR3 region: CASSRATGATNEKLFF. The CDR3 DNA reads as TGCGCCAGCAGCCGGGCTACAGGCGCAACTAATGAAAAACTGTTTTTT. The gene calls are TRBV4-1 and TRBJ1-4, with a possible D match to TRBD1 (5 bases). Germline V gene sequence: CDR1 MGHRA, CDR2 YSYEKL. This CDR3 spans 16 amino acids. Trimming removed 4 bases from V and 0 bases from J, with 12 bases in between.